A selection of T cell receptor beta chains follows, all from one sample in a study of T cell responses to AZD1222 COVID-19 vaccine. Profiled with immunoSEQ multiplex PCR; TCRdb holds only in-frame clones, not every one. The data hold about 94,000 clones, with roughly 88% observed a single time. Specimen: peripheral blood, collected on day 0 of AZD1222 vaccination. The receptors here all came from an adult in good health. CDR3s leave out the opening cysteine and the closing phenylalanine or tryptophan. Clone size is not always given. Where it is, it says once, few, many or a class for expanded clones.

CDR3aa: ASSSSGANVLT
j_gene: TRBJ2-6
abundance: .
v_gene: TRBV19

CDR3aa: ASSVVTGYGYT
j_gene: TRBJ1-2
abundance: .
v_gene: TRBV9

CDR3aa: ASSWTGRTDTQY
j_gene: TRBJ2-3
abundance: .
v_gene: TRBV28

CDR3aa: ASSPATQGPYEQY
j_gene: TRBJ2-7
abundance: .
v_gene: TRBV18

CDR3aa: ATSRPPGQGFFDEQY
j_gene: TRBJ2-7
abundance: .
v_gene: TRBV15

CDR3aa: AWSDQTMRSSTGELF
j_gene: TRBJ2-2
abundance: .
v_gene: TRBV30

CDR3aa: ASSLDGSGPDTQY
j_gene: TRBJ2-3
abundance: .
v_gene: TRBV5-1

CDR3aa: ASSTDGQGTEAF
j_gene: TRBJ1-1
abundance: .
v_gene: TRBV19

CDR3aa: ASSLIDAQIGGYT
j_gene: TRBJ1-2
abundance: .
v_gene: TRBV5-8

CDR3aa: ASSVGVVGAVTGELF
j_gene: TRBJ2-2
abundance: .
v_gene: TRBV9

CDR3aa: ASSPRLAGLSYNEQF
j_gene: TRBJ2-1
abundance: .
v_gene: TRBV27

CDR3aa: ATSDLGTEVFYNSPLH
j_gene: TRBJ1-6
abundance: once
v_gene: TRBV24-1

CDR3aa: ASIDFSNTEAF
j_gene: TRBJ1-1
abundance: few
v_gene: TRBV27

CDR3aa: ASSLDPGGTEAF
j_gene: TRBJ1-1
abundance: .
v_gene: TRBV5-1

CDR3aa: ASSPGLAGAGSTDTQY
j_gene: TRBJ2-3
abundance: .
v_gene: TRBV5-1

CDR3aa: ASSSGTGEEKLF
j_gene: TRBJ1-4
abundance: .
v_gene: TRBV19

CDR3aa: ASALGLARNEQF
j_gene: TRBJ2-1
abundance: .
v_gene: TRBV12-5

CDR3aa: ASSLTANEKLF
j_gene: TRBJ1-4
abundance: .
v_gene: TRBV5-6

CDR3aa: ASSLVSAGAPLSQY
j_gene: TRBJ2-5
abundance: .
v_gene: TRBV7-9

CDR3aa: ASSLSGRYEQY
j_gene: TRBJ2-7
abundance: .
v_gene: TRBV27

CDR3aa: ASRQTIRDLSPLH
j_gene: TRBJ1-6
abundance: few
v_gene: TRBV19

CDR3aa: ASSSGGGSYNEQF
j_gene: TRBJ2-1
abundance: .
v_gene: TRBV4-3

CDR3aa: ASSQAPGNTEAF
j_gene: TRBJ1-1
abundance: .
v_gene: TRBV4-2

CDR3aa: ATSRDRGAGFMAQH
j_gene: TRBJ1-5
abundance: .
v_gene: TRBV15

CDR3aa: ASSAGPDRTYEQY
j_gene: TRBJ2-7
abundance: .
v_gene: TRBV9

CDR3aa: AWSVRAGIQETQY
j_gene: TRBJ2-5
abundance: .
v_gene: TRBV30

CDR3aa: ASRAGLGADTQY
j_gene: TRBJ2-3
abundance: .
v_gene: TRBV28

CDR3aa: ASSREGAKNTEAF
j_gene: TRBJ1-1
abundance: .
v_gene: TRBV5-1

CDR3aa: ASSLAPQGRDQPQH
j_gene: TRBJ1-5
abundance: .
v_gene: TRBV11-2

CDR3aa: ASSLVGGRYYEQY
j_gene: TRBJ2-7
abundance: few
v_gene: TRBV11-1

CDR3aa: AISEGSPNYGYT
j_gene: TRBJ1-2
abundance: few
v_gene: TRBV10-3

CDR3aa: ASSLDTGPGETQY
j_gene: TRBJ2-5
abundance: .
v_gene: TRBV7-8

CDR3aa: ASLSSSDRRNYGYT
j_gene: TRBJ1-2
abundance: .
v_gene: TRBV7-9

CDR3aa: ASSGTSLAKNIQY
j_gene: TRBJ2-4
abundance: .
v_gene: TRBV2

CDR3aa: SVETGGNTEAF
j_gene: TRBJ1-1
abundance: .
v_gene: TRBV29-1

CDR3aa: ASSQETGTGEKLF
j_gene: TRBJ1-4
abundance: once
v_gene: TRBV4-2

CDR3aa: ASSRDAPSTDTQY
j_gene: TRBJ2-3
abundance: .
v_gene: TRBV4-3

CDR3aa: ASTMRGPDDTQY
j_gene: TRBJ2-3
abundance: .
v_gene: TRBV7-9

CDR3aa: ASSSGLSGNTIY
j_gene: TRBJ1-3
abundance: .
v_gene: TRBV28

CDR3aa: ASSYGVGADTQY
j_gene: TRBJ2-3
abundance: .
v_gene: TRBV28

CDR3aa: ASSRREYEQY
j_gene: TRBJ2-7
abundance: .
v_gene: TRBV12-3/TRBV12-4

CDR3aa: ASSDDRGLQPQH
j_gene: TRBJ1-5
abundance: .
v_gene: TRBV2

CDR3aa: ASVPESNTGELF
j_gene: TRBJ2-2
abundance: .
v_gene: TRBV19

CDR3aa: ATSRDPSGGFQETQY
j_gene: TRBJ2-5
abundance: .
v_gene: TRBV15

CDR3aa: ASSLRQGRDTEAF
j_gene: TRBJ1-1
abundance: once
v_gene: TRBV5-1

CDR3aa: ASSRPRNTIY
j_gene: TRBJ1-3
abundance: many
v_gene: TRBV6-1

CDR3aa: ASSPQGAAGELF
j_gene: TRBJ2-2
abundance: .
v_gene: TRBV3-1/TRBV3-2